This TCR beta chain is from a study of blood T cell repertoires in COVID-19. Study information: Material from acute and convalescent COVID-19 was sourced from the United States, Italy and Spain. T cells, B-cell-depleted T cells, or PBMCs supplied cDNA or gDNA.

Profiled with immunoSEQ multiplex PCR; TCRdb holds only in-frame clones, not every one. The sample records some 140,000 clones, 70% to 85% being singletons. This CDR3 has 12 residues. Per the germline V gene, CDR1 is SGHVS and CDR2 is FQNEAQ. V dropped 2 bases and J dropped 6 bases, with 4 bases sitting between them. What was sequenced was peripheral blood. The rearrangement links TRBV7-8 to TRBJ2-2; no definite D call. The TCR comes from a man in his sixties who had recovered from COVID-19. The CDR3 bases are TGTGCCAGCAGCTTATCGGCCGGGGAGCTGTTTTTT. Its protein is CASSLSAGELFF.